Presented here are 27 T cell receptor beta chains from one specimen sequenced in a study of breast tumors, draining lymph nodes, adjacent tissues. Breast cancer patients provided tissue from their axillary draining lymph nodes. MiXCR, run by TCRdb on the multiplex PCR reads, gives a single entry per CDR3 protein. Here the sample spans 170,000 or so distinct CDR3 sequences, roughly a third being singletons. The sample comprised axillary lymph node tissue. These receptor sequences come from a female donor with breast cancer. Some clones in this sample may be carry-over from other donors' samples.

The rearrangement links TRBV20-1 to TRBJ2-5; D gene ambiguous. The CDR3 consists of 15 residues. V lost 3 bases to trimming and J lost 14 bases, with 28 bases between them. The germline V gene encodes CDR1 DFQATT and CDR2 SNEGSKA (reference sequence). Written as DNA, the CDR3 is TGCAGTGCTAGGACAAGGACCGGGCCCGCCGAGACCAAATACTTC. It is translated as CSARTRTGPAETKYF.

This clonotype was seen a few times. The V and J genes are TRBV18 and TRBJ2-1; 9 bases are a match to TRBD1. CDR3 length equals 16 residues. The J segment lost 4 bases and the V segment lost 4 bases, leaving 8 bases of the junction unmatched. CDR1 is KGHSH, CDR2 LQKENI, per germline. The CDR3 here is CASSLPGQGVYNEQFF. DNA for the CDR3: TGTGCCAGCTCACTTCCGGGACAGGGCGTATACAATGAGCAGTTCTTC.

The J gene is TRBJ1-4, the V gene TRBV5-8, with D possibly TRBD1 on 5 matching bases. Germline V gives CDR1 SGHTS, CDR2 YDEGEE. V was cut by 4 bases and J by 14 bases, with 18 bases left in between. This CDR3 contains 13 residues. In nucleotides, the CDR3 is TGTGCCAGCAGCACCGGGGGGATCGGGGGTCTGTTTTTT. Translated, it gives CASSTGGIGGLFF.

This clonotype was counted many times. The DNA of the CDR3 is TGTGCCAGTAGTATAGGACCCACCTACGAGCAGTACTTC. It translates to CASSIGPTYEQYF. The gene calls are TRBV19 and TRBJ2-7, with D unresolved. The V end was cut by 1 base, the J end by 2 bases, with 6 bases between. The germline V gene encodes CDR1 LNHDA and CDR2 SQIVND (reference sequence). This CDR3 contains 13 residues.

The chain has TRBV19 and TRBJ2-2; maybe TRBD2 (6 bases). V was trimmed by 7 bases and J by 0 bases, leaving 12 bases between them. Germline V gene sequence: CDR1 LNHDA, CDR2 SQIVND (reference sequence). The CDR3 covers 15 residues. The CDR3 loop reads CASTQWGANTGELFF. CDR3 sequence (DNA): TGTGCCAGTACCCAGTGGGGGGCGAACACCGGGGAGCTGTTTTTT.

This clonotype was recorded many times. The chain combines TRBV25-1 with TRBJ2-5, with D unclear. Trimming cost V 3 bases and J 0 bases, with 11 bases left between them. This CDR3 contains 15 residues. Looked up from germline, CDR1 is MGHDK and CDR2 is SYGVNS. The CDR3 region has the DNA TGTGCCAGCAGTGAGGAGAAACAGTACCAAGAGACCCAGTACTTC. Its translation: CASSEEKQYQETQYF.

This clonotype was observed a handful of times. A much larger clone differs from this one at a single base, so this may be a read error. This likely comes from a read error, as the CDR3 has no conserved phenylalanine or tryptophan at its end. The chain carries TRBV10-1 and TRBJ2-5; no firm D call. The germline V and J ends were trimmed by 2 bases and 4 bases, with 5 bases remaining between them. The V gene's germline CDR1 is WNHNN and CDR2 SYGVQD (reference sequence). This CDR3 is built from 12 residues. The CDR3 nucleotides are TGCGCCAGCAGTGAGAGAGGAGAGACCCAGTACTCC. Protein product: CASSERGETQYS.

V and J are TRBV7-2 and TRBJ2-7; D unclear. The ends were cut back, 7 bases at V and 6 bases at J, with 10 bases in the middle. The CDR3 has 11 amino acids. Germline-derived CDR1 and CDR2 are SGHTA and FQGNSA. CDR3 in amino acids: CASKDYGEQYF. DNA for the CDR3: TGTGCCAGCAAAGATTACGGCGAGCAGTACTTC.

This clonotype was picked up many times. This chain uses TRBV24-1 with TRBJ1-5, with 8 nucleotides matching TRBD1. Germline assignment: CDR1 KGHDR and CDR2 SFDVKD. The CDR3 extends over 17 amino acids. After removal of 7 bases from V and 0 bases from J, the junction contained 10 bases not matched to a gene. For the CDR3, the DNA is TGTGCCACCAGCCCGACAGGGGCGGGCTATAGCAATCAGCCCCAGCATTTT. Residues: CATSPTGAGYSNQPQHF.

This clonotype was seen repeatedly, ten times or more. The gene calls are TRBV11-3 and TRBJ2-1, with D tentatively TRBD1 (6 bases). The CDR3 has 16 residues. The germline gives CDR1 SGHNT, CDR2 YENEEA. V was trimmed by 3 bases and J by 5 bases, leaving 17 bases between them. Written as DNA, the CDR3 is TGTGCCAGCAGCTTGACCCCCCAGGGGTCTGACAATGAGCAGTTCTTC. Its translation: CASSLTPQGSDNEQFF.

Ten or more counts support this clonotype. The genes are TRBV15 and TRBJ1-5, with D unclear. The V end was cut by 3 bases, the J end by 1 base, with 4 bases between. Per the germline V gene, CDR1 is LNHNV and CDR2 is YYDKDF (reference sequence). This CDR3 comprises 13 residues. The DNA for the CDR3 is TGTGCCACCAGCAGGTCAAGCAATCAGCCCCAGCATTTT. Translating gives CATSRSSNQPQHF.

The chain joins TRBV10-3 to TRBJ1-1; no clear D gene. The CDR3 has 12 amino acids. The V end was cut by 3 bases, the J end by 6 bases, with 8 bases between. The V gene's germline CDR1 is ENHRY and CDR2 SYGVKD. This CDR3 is CAISDGGAEAFF. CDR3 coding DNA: TGTGCCATCAGTGATGGCGGGGCTGAAGCTTTCTTT.

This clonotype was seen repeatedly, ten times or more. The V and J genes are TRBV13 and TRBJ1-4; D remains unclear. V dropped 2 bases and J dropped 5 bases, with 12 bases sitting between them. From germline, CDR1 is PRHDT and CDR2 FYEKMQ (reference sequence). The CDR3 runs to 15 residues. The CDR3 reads CASSLKRAPNEKLFF. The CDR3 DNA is TGTGCCAGCAGCTTAAAGAGGGCTCCGAATGAAAAACTGTTTTTT.

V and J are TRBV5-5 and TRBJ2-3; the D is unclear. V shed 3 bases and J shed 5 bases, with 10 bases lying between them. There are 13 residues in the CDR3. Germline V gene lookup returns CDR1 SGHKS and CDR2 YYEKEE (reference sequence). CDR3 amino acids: CASSYLGEDTQYF. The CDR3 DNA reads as TGTGCCAGCAGCTATCTAGGTGAAGATACGCAGTATTTT.

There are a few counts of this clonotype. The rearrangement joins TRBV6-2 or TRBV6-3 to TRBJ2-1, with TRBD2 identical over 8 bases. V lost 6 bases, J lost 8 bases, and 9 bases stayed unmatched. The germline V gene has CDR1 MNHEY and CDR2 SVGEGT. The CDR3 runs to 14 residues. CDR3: CASRSTGGRYEQFF. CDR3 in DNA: TGTGCCAGCAGATCTACTGGCGGGAGGTATGAGCAGTTCTTC.

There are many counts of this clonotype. In DNA, the CDR3 is TGTGCCAGCAGCTTGACAGGGGGGGACAATCAGCCCCAGCATTTT. Translated: CASSLTGGDNQPQHF. The chain couples TRBV7-2 to TRBJ1-5, with 9 positions matching TRBD1. The trim removed 3 bases at V and 3 bases at J, leaving 3 bases unmatched. The CDR3 has 15 residues. Germline V gives CDR1 SGHTA, CDR2 FQGNSA.

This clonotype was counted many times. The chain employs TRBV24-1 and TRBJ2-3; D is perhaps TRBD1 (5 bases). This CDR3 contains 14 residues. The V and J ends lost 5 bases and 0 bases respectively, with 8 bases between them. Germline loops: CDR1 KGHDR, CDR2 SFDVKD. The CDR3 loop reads CATSGDSSTDTQYF. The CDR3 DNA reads TGTGCCACCAGTGGAGACAGTAGCACAGATACGCAGTATTTT.

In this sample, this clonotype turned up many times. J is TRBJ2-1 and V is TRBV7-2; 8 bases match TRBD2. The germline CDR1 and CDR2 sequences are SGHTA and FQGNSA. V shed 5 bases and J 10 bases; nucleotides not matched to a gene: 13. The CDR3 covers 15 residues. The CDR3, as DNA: TGTGCCAGCAGCACGGGACTAGTGGGCCTGGGAGAGCAGTTCTTC. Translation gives CASSTGLVGLGEQFF.

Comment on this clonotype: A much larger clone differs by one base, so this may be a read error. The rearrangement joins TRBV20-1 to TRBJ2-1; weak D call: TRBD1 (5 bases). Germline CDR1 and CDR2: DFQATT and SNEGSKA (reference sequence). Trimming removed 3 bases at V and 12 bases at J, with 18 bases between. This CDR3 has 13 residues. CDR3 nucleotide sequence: TGCAGTGCTAGGCCTTCAGGGTGGAGTGCGCAGTTCTTC. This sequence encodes CSARPSGWSAQFF.

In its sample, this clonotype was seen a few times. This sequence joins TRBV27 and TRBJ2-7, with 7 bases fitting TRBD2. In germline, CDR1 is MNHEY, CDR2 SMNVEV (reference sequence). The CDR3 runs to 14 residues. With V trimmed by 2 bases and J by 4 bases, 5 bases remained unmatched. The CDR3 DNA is TGTGCCAGCAGTTTAAGGCTAGCGGATTACGAGCAGTACTTC. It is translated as CASSLRLADYEQYF.

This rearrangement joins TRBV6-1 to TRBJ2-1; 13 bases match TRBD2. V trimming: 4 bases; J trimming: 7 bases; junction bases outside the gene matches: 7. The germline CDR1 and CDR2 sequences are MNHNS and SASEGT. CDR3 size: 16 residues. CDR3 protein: CASSGATSGRGNEQFF. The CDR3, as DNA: TGTGCCAGCAGTGGGGCAACTAGCGGGAGGGGGAATGAGCAGTTCTTC.

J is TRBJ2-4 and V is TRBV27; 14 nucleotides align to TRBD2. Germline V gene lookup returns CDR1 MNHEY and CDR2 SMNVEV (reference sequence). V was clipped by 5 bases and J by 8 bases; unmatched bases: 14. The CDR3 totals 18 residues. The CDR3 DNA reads TGTGCCAGCAGTCAACATCAGACTAGCGGGGGGGCAGAAGACATTCAGTACTTC. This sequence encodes CASSQHQTSGGAEDIQYF.

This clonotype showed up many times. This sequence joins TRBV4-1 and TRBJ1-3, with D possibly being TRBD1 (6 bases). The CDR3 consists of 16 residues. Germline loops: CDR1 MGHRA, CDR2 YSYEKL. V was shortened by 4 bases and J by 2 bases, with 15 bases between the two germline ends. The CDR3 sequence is CASSPTRQVPGNTIYF. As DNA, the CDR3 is TGCGCCAGCAGCCCTACGAGACAGGTTCCTGGAAACACCATATATTTT.

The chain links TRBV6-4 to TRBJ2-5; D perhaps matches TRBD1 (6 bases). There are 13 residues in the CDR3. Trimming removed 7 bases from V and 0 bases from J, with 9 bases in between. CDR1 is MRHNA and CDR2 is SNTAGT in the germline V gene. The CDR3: CASNRGYQETQYF. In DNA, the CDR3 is TGTGCCAGCAATAGGGGGTACCAAGAGACCCAGTACTTC.

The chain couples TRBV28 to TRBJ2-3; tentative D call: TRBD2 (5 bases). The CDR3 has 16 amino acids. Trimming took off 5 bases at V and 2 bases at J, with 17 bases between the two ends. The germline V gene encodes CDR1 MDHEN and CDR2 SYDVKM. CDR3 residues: CASSRGGGLDTDTQYF. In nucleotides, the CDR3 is TGTGCCAGCAGTCGAGGTGGCGGGCTAGACACAGATACGCAGTATTTT. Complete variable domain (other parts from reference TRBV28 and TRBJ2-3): DVKVTQSSRYLVKRTGEKVFLECVQDMDHENMFWYRQDPGLGLRLIYFSYDVKMKEKGDIPEGYSVSREKKERFSLILESASTNQTSMYLCASSRGGGLDTDTQYFGPGTRLTVL.

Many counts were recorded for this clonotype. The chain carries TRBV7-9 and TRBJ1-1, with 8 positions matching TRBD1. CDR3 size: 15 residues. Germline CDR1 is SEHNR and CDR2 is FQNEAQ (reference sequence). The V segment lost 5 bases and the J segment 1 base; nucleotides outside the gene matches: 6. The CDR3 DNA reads TGTGCCAGCAGCCTCAGGGGGCCGAAGAACACTGAAGCTTTCTTT. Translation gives CASSLRGPKNTEAFF.

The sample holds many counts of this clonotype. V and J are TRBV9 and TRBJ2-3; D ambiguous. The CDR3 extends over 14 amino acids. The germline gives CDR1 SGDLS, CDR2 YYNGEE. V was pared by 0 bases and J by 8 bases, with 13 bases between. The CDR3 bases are TGTGCCAGCAGCGTAGATTTCCAATCCGTTACGCAGTATTTT. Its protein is CASSVDFQSVTQYF.